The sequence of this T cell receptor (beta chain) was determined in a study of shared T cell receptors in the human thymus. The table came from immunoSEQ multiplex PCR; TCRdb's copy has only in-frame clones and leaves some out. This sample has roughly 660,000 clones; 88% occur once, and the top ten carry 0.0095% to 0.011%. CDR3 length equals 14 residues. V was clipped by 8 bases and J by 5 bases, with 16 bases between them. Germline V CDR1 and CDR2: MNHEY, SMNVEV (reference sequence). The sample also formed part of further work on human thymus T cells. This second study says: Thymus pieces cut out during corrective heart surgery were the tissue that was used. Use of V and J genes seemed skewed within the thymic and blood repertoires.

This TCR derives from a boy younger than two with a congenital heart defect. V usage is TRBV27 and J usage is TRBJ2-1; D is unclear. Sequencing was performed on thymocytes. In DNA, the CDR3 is TGTGCCAGCTCTCCTCCGAGGCCAGACAATGAGCAGTTCTTC. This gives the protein CASSPPRPDNEQFF.